This TCR beta chain appears in the sequencing data of a study of T cells after posttransplantation cyclophosphamide. Regarding the study as a whole: Later blood repertoires were often dominated by clones from the donor CD8+ memory compartment. Recipient CMV seropositivity and CMV reactivation strongly tracked TRB clonality. TRB overlap between skin or GI tissue T cells and blood was limited.

The length of the CDR3 is 14 residues. Germline V gene sequence: CDR1 MDHEN, CDR2 SYDVKM. V was shortened by 3 bases and J by 7 bases, with 15 bases between the two germline ends. About this clone: What it binds is unknown.

Busulfan-fludarabine conditioning, marrow transplant, and cyclophosphamide on days +3 and +4 were administered. Profiled with immunoSEQ multiplex PCR; TCRdb holds only in-frame clones, not every one. This table has approximately 2,000 clones, 73% appearing once. The V gene is TRBV28, the J gene TRBJ1-2, with D perhaps matching TRBD1 (5 bases). The source is a male patient between 25 and 39 years old who received an allogeneic stem cell transplant from a related donor, was CMV-positive, and had no GVHD. Some T cells may trace back to the graft donor. Source: CD8+ T cells sorted from PBMCs, taken about 230 days after a stem cell transplant with posttransplant cyclophosphamide. In nucleotides, the CDR3 is TGTGCCAGCAGTTTGAGACCCTTGGGGGGTGGCTACACCTTC. This encodes CASSLRPLGGGYTF.